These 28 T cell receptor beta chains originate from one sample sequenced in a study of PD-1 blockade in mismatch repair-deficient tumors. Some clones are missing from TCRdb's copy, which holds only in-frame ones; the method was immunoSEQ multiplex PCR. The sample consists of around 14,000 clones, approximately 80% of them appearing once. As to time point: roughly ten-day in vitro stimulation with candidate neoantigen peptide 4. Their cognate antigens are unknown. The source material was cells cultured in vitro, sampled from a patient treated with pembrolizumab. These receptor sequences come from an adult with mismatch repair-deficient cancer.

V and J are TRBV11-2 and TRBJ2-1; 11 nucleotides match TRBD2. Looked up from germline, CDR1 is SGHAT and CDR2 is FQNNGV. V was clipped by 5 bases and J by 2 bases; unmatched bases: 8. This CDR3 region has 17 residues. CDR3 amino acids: CASSTISGRAAYNEQFF. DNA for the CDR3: TGTGCCAGCAGCACCATTAGCGGGAGGGCGGCCTACAATGAGCAGTTCTTC.

The CDR3 nucleotides are TGTGCCAGCAGTTCCCCCCGGACAGGGTCGAATCAGCCCCAGCATTTT. It yields the protein CASSSPRTGSNQPQHF. The chain combines TRBV28 with TRBJ1-5; 8 bases are shared with TRBD1. Germline values: CDR1 MDHEN, CDR2 SYDVKM. The V segment lost 4 bases and the J segment 4 bases; nucleotides outside the gene matches: 9. The CDR3 is made up of 16 amino acids. Combining the CDR3 with reference TRBV28 and TRBJ1-5 gives the whole variable domain DVKVTQSSRYLVKRTGEKVFLECVQDMDHENMFWYRQDPGLGLRLIYFSYDVKMKEKGDIPEGYSVSREKKERFSLILESASTNQTSMYLCASSSPRTGSNQPQHFGDGTRLSIL.

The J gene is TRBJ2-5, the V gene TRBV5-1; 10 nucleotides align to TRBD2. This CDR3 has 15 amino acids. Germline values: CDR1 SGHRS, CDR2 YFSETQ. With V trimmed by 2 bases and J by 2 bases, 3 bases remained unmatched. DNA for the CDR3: TGCGCCAGCAGCTTAGATAGCGGGAGGCAAGAGACCCAGTACTTC. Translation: CASSLDSGRQETQYF.

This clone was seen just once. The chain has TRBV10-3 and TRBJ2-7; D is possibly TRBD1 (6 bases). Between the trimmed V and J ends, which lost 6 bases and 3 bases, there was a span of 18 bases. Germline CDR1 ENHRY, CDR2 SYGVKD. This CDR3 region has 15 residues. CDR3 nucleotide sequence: TGTGCCATCAGGCCGCCGGGACATTTCGTCTACGAGCAGTACTTC. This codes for CAIRPPGHFVYEQYF.

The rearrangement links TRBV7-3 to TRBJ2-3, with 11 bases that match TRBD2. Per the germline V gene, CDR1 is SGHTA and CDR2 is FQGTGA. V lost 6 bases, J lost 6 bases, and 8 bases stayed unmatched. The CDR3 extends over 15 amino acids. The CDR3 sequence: CASSLTSGSSDTQYF. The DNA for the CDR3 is TGTGCCAGCAGTCTTACTAGCGGGAGTTCCGATACGCAGTATTTT. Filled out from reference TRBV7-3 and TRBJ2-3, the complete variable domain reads GAGVSQTPSNKVTEKGKYVELRCDPISGHTALYWYRQSLGQGPEFLIYFQGTGAADDSGLPNDRFFAVRPEGSVSTLKIQRTERGDSAVYLCASSLTSGSSDTQYFGPGTRLTVL.

Here the CDR3 reads CASSQVGGNQPQHF. CDR3 nucleotide sequence: TGTGCCAGCAGCCAAGTTGGAGGCAATCAGCCCCAGCATTTT. The chain couples TRBV4-2 to TRBJ1-5, with D uncertain. Germline V gene lookup returns CDR1 LGHNA and CDR2 YNFKEQ. The ends were cut back, 1 base at V and 2 bases at J, with 6 bases in the middle. This CDR3 has 14 residues.

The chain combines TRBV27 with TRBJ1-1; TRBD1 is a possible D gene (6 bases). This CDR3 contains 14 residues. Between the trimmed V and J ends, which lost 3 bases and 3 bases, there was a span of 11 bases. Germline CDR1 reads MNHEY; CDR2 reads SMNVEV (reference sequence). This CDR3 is CASSLRGGDTEAFF. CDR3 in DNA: TGTGCCAGCAGTTTGCGAGGGGGGGACACTGAAGCTTTCTTT.

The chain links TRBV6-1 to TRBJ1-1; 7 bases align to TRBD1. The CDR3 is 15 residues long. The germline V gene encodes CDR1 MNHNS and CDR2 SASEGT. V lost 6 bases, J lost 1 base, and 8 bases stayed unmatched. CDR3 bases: TGTGCCAGCAGCCGCCTAGGGACAGCGAACACTGAAGCTTTCTTT. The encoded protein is CASSRLGTANTEAFF.

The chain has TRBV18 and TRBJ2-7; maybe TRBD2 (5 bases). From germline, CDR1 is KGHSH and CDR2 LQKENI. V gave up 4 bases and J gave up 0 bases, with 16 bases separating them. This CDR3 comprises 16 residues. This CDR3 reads CASSLPPGLSSYEQYF. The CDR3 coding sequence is TGTGCCAGCTCACTACCTCCAGGACTGAGCTCCTACGAGCAGTACTTC.

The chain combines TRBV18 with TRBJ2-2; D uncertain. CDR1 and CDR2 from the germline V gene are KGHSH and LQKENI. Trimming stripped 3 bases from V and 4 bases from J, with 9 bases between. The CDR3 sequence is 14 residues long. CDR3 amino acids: CASSPLQRTGELFF. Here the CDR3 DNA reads TGTGCCAGCTCACCCCTTCAACGCACCGGGGAGCTGTTTTTT.

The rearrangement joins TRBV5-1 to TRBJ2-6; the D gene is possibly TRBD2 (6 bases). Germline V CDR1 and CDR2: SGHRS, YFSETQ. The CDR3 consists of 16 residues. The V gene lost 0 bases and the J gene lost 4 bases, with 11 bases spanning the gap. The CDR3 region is CASSLGSGAGANVLTF. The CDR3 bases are TGCGCCAGCAGCTTGGGCTCGGGAGCGGGGGCCAACGTCCTGACTTTC.

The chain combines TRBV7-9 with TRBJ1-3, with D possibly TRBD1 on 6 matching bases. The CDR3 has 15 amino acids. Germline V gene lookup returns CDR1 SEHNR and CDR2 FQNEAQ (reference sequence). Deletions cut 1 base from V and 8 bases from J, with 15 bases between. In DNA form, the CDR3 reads TGTGCCAGCAGCTTAGATGGGGGGCGCAGGGACACCATATATTTT. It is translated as CASSLDGGRRDTIYF.

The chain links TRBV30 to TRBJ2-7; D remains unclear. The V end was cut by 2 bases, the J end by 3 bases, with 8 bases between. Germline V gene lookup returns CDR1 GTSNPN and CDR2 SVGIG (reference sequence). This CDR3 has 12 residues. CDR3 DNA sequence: TGTGCCTGGAGTCCCCTGAACTACGAGCAGTACTTC. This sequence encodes CAWSPLNYEQYF. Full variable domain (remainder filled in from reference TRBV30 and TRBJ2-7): SQTIHQWPATLVQPVGSPLSLECTVEGTSNPNLYWYRQAAGRGLQLLFYSVGIGQISSEVPQNLSASRPQDRQFILSSKKLLLSDSGFYLCAWSPLNYEQYFGPGTRLTVT.

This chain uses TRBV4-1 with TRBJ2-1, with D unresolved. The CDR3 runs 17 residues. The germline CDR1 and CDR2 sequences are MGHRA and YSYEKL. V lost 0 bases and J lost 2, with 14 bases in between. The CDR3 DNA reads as TGCGCCAGCAGCCAAGAAGGTACGCGACGCGCCTACAATGAGCAGTTCTTC. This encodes CASSQEGTRRAYNEQFF.

CDR3 sequence reads: CAWSPPPSSDSSTDTQYF. Here the CDR3 DNA reads TGTGCCTGGAGCCCCCCCCCTTCTAGCGATAGTAGCACAGATACGCAGTATTTT. The chain is built from TRBV30 and TRBJ2-3, with D maybe TRBD2 (6 bases). The CDR3 spans 18 residues. Germline assignment: CDR1 GTSNPN and CDR2 SVGIG (reference sequence). Trimming took 3 bases from V and 0 from J, leaving 22 bases between them. Full variable domain (outside the CDR3, taken from reference TRBV30 and TRBJ2-3): SQTIHQWPATLVQPVGSPLSLECTVEGTSNPNLYWYRQAAGRGLQLLFYSVGIGQISSEVPQNLSASRPQDRQFILSSKKLLLSDSGFYLCAWSPPPSSDSSTDTQYFGPGTRLTVL.

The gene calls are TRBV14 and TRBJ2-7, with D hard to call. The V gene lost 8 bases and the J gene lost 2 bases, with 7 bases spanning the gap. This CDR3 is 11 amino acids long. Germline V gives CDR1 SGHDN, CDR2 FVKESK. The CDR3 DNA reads TGTGCCAGCTCCCGGGCCTACGAGCAGTACTTC. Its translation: CASSRAYEQYF. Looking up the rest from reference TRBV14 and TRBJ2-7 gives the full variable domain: EAGVTQFPSHSVIEKGQTVTLRCDPISGHDNLYWYRRVMGKEIKFLLHFVKESKQDESGMPNNRFLAERTGGTYSTLKVQPAELEDSGVYFCASSRAYEQYFGPGTRLTVT.

This CDR3 is CASSLGWGENYGYTF. The CDR3 DNA is TGCGCCAGCAGCCTGGGGTGGGGGGAGAACTATGGCTACACCTTC. The chain joins TRBV5-1 to TRBJ1-2; the D gene is possibly TRBD1 (5 bases). The V end lost 4 bases, the J end lost 2 bases, and 15 bases lay between the germline ends. CDR3 length equals 15 residues. Germline assignment: CDR1 SGHRS and CDR2 YFSETQ.

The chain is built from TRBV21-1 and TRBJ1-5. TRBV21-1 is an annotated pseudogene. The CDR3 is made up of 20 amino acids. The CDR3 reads CASSKMKGSEGLVDNQPQHF. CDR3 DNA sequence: TGTGCCAGCAGCAAAATGAAGGGGAGCGAAGGATTGGTTGATAATCAGCCCCAGCATTTT.

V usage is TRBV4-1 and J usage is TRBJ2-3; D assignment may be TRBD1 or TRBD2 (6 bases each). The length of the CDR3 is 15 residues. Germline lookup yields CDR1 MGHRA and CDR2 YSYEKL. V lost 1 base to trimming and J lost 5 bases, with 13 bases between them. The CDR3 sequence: CASSQVSQGGDTQYF. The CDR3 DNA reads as TGCGCCAGCAGCCAAGTGTCACAGGGAGGAGATACGCAGTATTTT.

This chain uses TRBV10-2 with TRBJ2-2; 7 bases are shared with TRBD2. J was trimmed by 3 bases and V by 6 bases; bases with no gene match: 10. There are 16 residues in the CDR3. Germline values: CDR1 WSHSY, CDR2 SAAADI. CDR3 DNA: TGCGCCAGCAGAGATCCGGGACTACCTGACACCGGGGAGCTGTTTTTT. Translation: CASRDPGLPDTGELFF.

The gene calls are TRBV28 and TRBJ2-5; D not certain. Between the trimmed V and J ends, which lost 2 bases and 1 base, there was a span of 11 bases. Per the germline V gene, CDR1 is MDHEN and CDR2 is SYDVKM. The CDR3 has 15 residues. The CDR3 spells CASSLLSGIQETQYF. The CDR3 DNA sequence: TGTGCCAGCAGTTTACTCTCTGGGATCCAAGAGACCCAGTACTTC.

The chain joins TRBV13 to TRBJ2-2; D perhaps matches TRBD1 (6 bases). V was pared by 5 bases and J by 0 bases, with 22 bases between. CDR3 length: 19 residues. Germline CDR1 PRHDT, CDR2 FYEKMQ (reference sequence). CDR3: CASSPRWTEQFANTGELFF. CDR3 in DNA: TGTGCCAGCAGCCCCCGGTGGACAGAGCAATTCGCGAACACCGGGGAGCTGTTTTTT.

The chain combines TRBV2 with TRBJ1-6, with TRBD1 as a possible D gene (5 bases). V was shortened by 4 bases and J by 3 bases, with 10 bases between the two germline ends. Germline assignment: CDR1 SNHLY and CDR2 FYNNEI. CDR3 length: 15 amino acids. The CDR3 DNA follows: TGTGCCAGCAGTGGTCAGGGTCTCTATAATTCACCCCTCCACTTT. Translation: CASSGQGLYNSPLHF.

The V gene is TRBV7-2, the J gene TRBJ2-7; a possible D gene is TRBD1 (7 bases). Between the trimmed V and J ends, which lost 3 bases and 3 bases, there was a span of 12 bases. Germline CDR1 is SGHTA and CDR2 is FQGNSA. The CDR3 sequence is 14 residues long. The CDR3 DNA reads TGTGCCAGCAGCTTCGGACAGGACTACTACGAGCAGTACTTC. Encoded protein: CASSFGQDYYEQYF.

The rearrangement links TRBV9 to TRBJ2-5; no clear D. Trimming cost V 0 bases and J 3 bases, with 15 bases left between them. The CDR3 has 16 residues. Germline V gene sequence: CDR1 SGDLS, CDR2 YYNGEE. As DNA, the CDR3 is TGTGCCAGCAGCGTAGGTGGGGTTGGTGGAAAAGAGACCCAGTACTTC. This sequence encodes CASSVGGVGGKETQYF.

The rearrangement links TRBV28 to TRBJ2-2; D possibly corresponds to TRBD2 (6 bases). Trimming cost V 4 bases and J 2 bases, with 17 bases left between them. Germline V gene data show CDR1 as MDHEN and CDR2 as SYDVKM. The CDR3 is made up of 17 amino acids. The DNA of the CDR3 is TGTGCCAGCAGTTCGTCCCCCGGGACTCTTAACACCGGGGAGCTGTTTTTT. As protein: CASSSSPGTLNTGELFF.

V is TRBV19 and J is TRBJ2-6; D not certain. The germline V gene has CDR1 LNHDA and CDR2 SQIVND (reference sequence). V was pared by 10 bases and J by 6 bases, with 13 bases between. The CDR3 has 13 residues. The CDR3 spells CATDGSQANVLTF. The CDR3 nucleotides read TGTGCCACAGACGGCAGTCAGGCCAACGTCCTGACTTTC.

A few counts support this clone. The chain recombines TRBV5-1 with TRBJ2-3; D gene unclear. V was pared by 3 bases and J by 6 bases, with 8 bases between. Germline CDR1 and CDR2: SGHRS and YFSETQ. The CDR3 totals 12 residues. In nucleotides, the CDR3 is TGCGCCAGCAGCTCGGAAGGGGATACGCAGTATTTT. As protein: CASSSEGDTQYF. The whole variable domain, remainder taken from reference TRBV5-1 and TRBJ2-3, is KAGVTQTPRYLIKTRGQQVTLSCSPISGHRSVSWYQQTPGQGLQFLFEYFSETQRNKGNFPGRFSGRQFSNSRSEMNVSTLELGDSALYLCASSSEGDTQYFGPGTRLTVL.